These 20 T cell receptor beta chains originate from one sample sequenced in a study of spatial heterogeneity in lung cancer. Study-wide points: It was found that expanded intratumoral alpha and beta TCR counts tracked tumor mutation counts.

Time point given: sample taken at primary tumor resection. What these receptors recognize is not known. Each CDR3 protein is one row after TCRdb ran MiXCR on the 5' RACE reads. There are roughly 23,000 distinct CDR3 sequences in the sample; less than 5% occur only once, and around 10% lies in the top ten. The sample in question was lung tumor tissue, obtained at surgery. These receptors were taken from a male donor with early-stage non-small cell lung cancer.

This clonotype has a count of ten or more. The gene calls are TRBV28 and TRBJ1-2, with D hard to call. Trimming removed 5 bases at V and 4 bases at J, with 8 bases between. CDR3 length: 12 amino acids. Germline CDR1 MDHEN, CDR2 SYDVKM. CDR3 residues: CASSPGIYGYTF. The CDR3 DNA reads as TGTGCCAGCAGTCCTGGGATCTATGGCTACACCTTC.

V gene TRBV7-9 combines with J gene TRBJ2-1; 7 nucleotides match TRBD1. The J segment lost 0 bases and the V segment lost 5 bases, leaving 4 bases of the junction unmatched. There are 15 residues in the CDR3. Germline V gene sequence: CDR1 SEHNR, CDR2 FQNEAQ (reference sequence). CDR3 sequence (DNA): TGTGCCAGCAGCCCCGACAGGGTCTCCTACAATGAGCAGTTCTTC. It translates to CASSPDRVSYNEQFF.

This clonotype was recorded at least ten times. The chain recombines TRBV28 with TRBJ1-3; D unclear. Germline-derived CDR1 and CDR2 are MDHEN and SYDVKM. The CDR3 runs to 14 residues. The V gene lost 2 bases and the J gene lost 4 bases, with 9 bases spanning the gap. In DNA form, the CDR3 reads TGTGCCAGCAGTTTAGATCGGGCCGGAAACACCATATATTTT. This codes for CASSLDRAGNTIYF.

The rearrangement joins TRBV20-1 to TRBJ1-5, with TRBD1 matching 9 bases. The CDR3 has 15 amino acids. Unmatched junction bases numbered 13, after V lost 6 bases and J lost 7 bases. Germline CDR1 and CDR2: DFQATT and SNEGSKA (reference sequence). CDR3 in amino acids: CSAILGTGPEQPQHF. DNA for the CDR3: TGCAGTGCAATCCTCGGGACAGGGCCGGAGCAGCCCCAGCATTTT.

This clonotype was recorded many times. The chain combines TRBV5-1 with TRBJ2-4; 7 nucleotides align to TRBD1. The V and J ends lost 4 bases and 7 bases, in that order; junction bases with no gene match: 8. There are 14 residues in the CDR3. The V gene's germline CDR1 is SGHRS and CDR2 YFSETQ. The CDR3, as DNA: TGCGCCAGCAGCCAGCAGGGGGACACCAACATTCAGTACTTC. It is translated as CASSQQGDTNIQYF. The full variable domain, in which reference TRBV5-1 and TRBJ2-4 provide the parts outside the CDR3, is KAGVTQTPRYLIKTRGQQVTLSCSPISGHRSVSWYQQTPGQGLQFLFEYFSETQRNKGNFPGRFSGRQFSNSRSEMNVSTLELGDSALYLCASSQQGDTNIQYFGAGTRLSVL.

There are many counts of this clonotype. The CDR3 bases are TGTGCCAGCAGCTTGCTCCGCACAGATACGCAGTATTTT. This gives the protein CASSLLRTDTQYF. The J gene is TRBJ2-3, the V gene TRBV5-6; no firm D call. Trimming took 1 base from V and 1 from J, leaving 4 bases between them. Germline V gene sequence: CDR1 SGHDT, CDR2 YYEEEE. This CDR3 region has 13 residues.

This clonotype came up many times. The chain is built from TRBV4-1 and TRBJ1-6; no definite D call. Between the trimmed V and J ends, which lost 0 bases and 9 bases, there was a span of 9 bases. This CDR3 has 14 residues. Per the germline V gene, CDR1 is MGHRA and CDR2 is YSYEKL. The CDR3 nucleotides read TGCGCCAGCAGCCAAGAGACTCTTCCTTCACCCCTCCACTTT. It specifies CASSQETLPSPLHF.

The genes are TRBV6-6 and TRBJ1-3, with D uncertain. Germline assignment: CDR1 MNHNY and CDR2 SVGAGI (reference sequence). Between the trimmed V and J ends, which lost 8 bases and 4 bases, there was a span of 6 bases. CDR3 size: 11 residues. The CDR3 bases are TGTGCCAGCGGTGGGGGAAACACCATATATTTT. Encoded protein: CASGGGNTIYF.

This clonotype was detected only a few times. This chain links TRBV7-9 with TRBJ2-1, with D possibly being TRBD1 (6 bases). Germline CDR1 is SEHNR and CDR2 is FQNEAQ (reference sequence). Trimming left V 5 bases short and J 3 bases short, with 17 bases between. This CDR3 is built from 16 residues. The CDR3 DNA reads as TGTGCCAGCAGCCCGAACAGGGATCAGAACTACAATGAGCAGTTCTTC. It yields the protein CASSPNRDQNYNEQFF.

This clonotype was found a few times. This may arise from a read error, as a much more abundant clone is one base away. The chain uses TRBV12-3 or TRBV12-4 and TRBJ2-3, with 9 bases matching TRBD2. This CDR3 comprises 18 residues. The CDR3 sequence: CTSSLTEGAGGHTDTQYF. CDR3 sequence (DNA): TGTACCAGCAGTTTAACAGAGGGAGCGGGGGGTCACACAGATACGCAGTATTTT.

Sample share makes this clonotype medium-sized. This chain connects TRBV5-1 to TRBJ2-3; 14 positions match TRBD2. This CDR3 region has 16 residues. Trimming removed 4 bases from V and 6 bases from J; junction bases left unmatched: 7. Germline CDR1 and CDR2: SGHRS and YFSETQ. The CDR3 DNA is TGCGCCAGCAGCCCGACTAGCGGGGGGGCCCGGGATACGCAGTATTTT. Encoded protein: CASSPTSGGARDTQYF.

This clonotype was counted a few times. The chain couples TRBV20-1 to TRBJ1-6; TRBD1 aligns across 8 bases. J was trimmed by 2 bases and V by 1 base; bases with no gene match: 4. The CDR3 length is 16 residues. Germline loops: CDR1 DFQATT, CDR2 SNEGSKA (reference sequence). The CDR3 protein is CSARGTGQAYNSPLHF. For the CDR3, the DNA is TGCAGTGCTAGAGGAACGGGACAGGCCTATAATTCACCCCTCCACTTT.

This chain uses TRBV28 with TRBJ2-2; maybe TRBD2 (6 bases). Germline CDR1 MDHEN, CDR2 SYDVKM. The CDR3 covers 15 residues. Trimming shortened V by 3 bases and J by 0 bases, and 8 bases separated the two germline ends. The CDR3 sequence: CASSLWGANTGELFF. DNA of the CDR3: TGTGCCAGCAGTTTGTGGGGGGCGAACACCGGGGAGCTGTTTTTT.

This clonotype appeared many times. This chain connects TRBV5-1 to TRBJ2-1, with 9 positions matching TRBD1. Germline assignment: CDR1 SGHRS and CDR2 YFSETQ. The CDR3 covers 14 residues. V shed 7 bases and J 3 bases; nucleotides not matched to a gene: 5. This CDR3 reads CASSTGGDYNEQFF. The CDR3 region has the DNA TGCGCCAGCTCGACAGGGGGGGACTACAATGAGCAGTTCTTC.

This clonotype was picked up a small number of times. The CDR3 nucleotides are TGTGCCAGCAGCTTGGGGTACAAGGTAGGGGGTCTGAACACTGAAGCTTTCTTT. This codes for CASSLGYKVGGLNTEAFF. The rearrangement joins TRBV5-4 to TRBJ1-1; a possible D gene is TRBD1 (6 bases). This CDR3 region has 18 residues. CDR1 and CDR2 (germline): SGHNT, YYREEE (reference sequence). The V end was cut by 0 bases, the J end by 0 bases, with 18 bases between.

At least ten counts were recorded for this clonotype. The junction shows a germline mismatch at one end, possibly a read error. V and J are TRBV12-3 or TRBV12-4 and TRBJ1-5; D not resolved. The CDR3 totals 14 residues. The DNA of the CDR3 is TGTGCCAGCAGTTTAGGGGCAGATAATCATCCCCAGCATTTT. This encodes CASSLGADNHPQHF.

This clonotype showed up many times. The chain recombines TRBV27 with TRBJ2-3, with a tentative D call TRBD1 (5 bases). Trimming took off 1 base at V and 0 bases at J, with 8 bases between the two ends. CDR1 is MNHEY, CDR2 SMNVEV, per germline (reference sequence). This CDR3 has 15 residues. CDR3 DNA sequence: TGTGCCAGCAGTTTATGGCAGGGTAGCACAGATACGCAGTATTTT. Amino acids: CASSLWQGSTDTQYF.

This clonotype was picked up many times. This chain joins TRBV5-6 and TRBJ1-6; unclear D gene. The V gene's germline CDR1 is SGHDT and CDR2 YYEEEE. The CDR3 is 15 amino acids. The ends were cut back, 1 base at V and 7 bases at J, with 12 bases in the middle. CDR3 nucleotides: TGTGCCAGCAGCTTGCTAGGAAGAGGGAATTCACCCCTCCACTTT. Its protein product is CASSLLGRGNSPLHF.

In its sample, this clonotype was seen many times. The chain employs TRBV7-8 and TRBJ2-3, with D unclear. CDR1 and CDR2 from the germline V gene are SGHVS and FQNEAQ. The CDR3 has 14 residues. With 1 base removed from V and 7 bases from J, the gap between germline ends came to 12 bases. The CDR3 nucleotides read TGTGCCAGCAGCTTAGAAGGGCCGCCCCATACGCAGTATTTT. Translation gives CASSLEGPPHTQYF.

This clonotype was seen at least ten times. The gene calls are TRBV6-5 and TRBJ1-6, with D possibly matching TRBD1 (5 bases). The CDR3 is 17 residues long. Germline V gives CDR1 MNHEY, CDR2 SVGAGI. Deletions cut 6 bases from V and 7 bases from J, with 22 bases between. The CDR3 sequence is CASRTFGLGARNSPLHF. In DNA form, the CDR3 reads TGTGCCAGCAGGACGTTTGGACTCGGGGCGCGGAATTCACCCCTCCACTTT.